Presented here are 24 T cell receptor beta chains from one specimen sequenced in a study of T cell repertoires in cytomegalovirus infection. From the reads, TCRdb called clonotypes with MiXCR, one entry per CDR3 protein. The sample holds about 460,000 distinct CDR3 sequences; 10% to 12% are singletons and the top ten take roughly a tenth. The sample taken for sequencing was PBMCs. The receptors stem from a human donor in good health (CMV status not recorded). Some clones in this sample may be carry-over from other donors' samples.

In its sample, this clonotype was seen a few times. The V call is TRBV20-1, the J call TRBJ1-4; D is uncertain. Trimming left V 7 bases short and J 0 bases short, with 9 bases between. The CDR3 extends over 13 amino acids. Germline lookup yields CDR1 DFQATT and CDR2 SNEGSKA (reference sequence). CDR3 region: CSVRTATNEKLFF. CDR3 bases: TGCAGTGTTCGTACAGCAACTAATGAAAAACTGTTTTTT.

This clonotype appeared a few times. This chain joins TRBV5-4 and TRBJ2-2; 9 bases are a match to TRBD2. The J segment lost 5 bases and the V segment lost 3 bases, leaving 8 bases of the junction unmatched. The V gene's germline CDR1 is SGHNT and CDR2 YYREEE (reference sequence). CDR3 size: 16 residues. The CDR3 loop reads CASSSGTSSPTGELFF. The CDR3 bases are TGTGCCAGCAGCTCCGGGACTAGCTCTCCTACCGGGGAGCTGTTTTTT.

This clonotype was counted ten times or more. The gene calls are TRBV20-1 and TRBJ1-2, with 8 bases lining up with TRBD1. Trimming cost V 0 bases and J 8 bases; bases outside gene matches: 8. From germline, CDR1 is DFQATT and CDR2 SNEGSKA (reference sequence). The CDR3 sequence is 14 residues long. CDR3 protein: CSARDAAGGLGYTF. CDR3 bases: TGCAGTGCTAGAGATGCGGCAGGGGGCCTCGGCTACACCTTC.

This chain connects TRBV3-1 to TRBJ1-6; D may be TRBD1 (5 bases). Germline values: CDR1 LGHDT, CDR2 YNNKEL (reference sequence). Trimming cost V 0 bases and J 10 bases, with 10 bases left between them. This CDR3 comprises 14 residues. In DNA form, the CDR3 reads TGTGCCAGCAGCCAAGAAGGGACTTACTCACCCCTCCACTTT. Amino acid sequence: CASSQEGTYSPLHF.

This clonotype was counted at least ten times. The J gene is TRBJ1-1, the V gene TRBV12-5; no clear D gene. V lost 6 bases to trimming and J lost 4 bases, with 18 bases between them. The CDR3 is made up of 15 amino acids. Germline V gives CDR1 LGHNT, CDR2 FRNRAP. In nucleotides, the CDR3 is TGTGCTAGTGGATTACGGGTGGGCCGGGGCACTGAAGCTTTCTTT. Encoded protein: CASGLRVGRGTEAFF.

This clonotype has ten or more counts. V gene TRBV11-1 combines with J gene TRBJ2-1, with D tentatively TRBD1 or TRBD2 (5 bases each). V dropped 5 bases and J dropped 9 bases, with 20 bases sitting between them. Germline assignment: CDR1 SGHAT and CDR2 FQDESV (reference sequence). There are 15 residues in the CDR3. The CDR3 DNA is TGTGCCAGCAGCCCTAGCCCGGGACCAGAAGGTGAGCAGTTCTTC. It encodes CASSPSPGPEGEQFF.

The table lists this clonotype with many counts. The chain has TRBV12-3 or TRBV12-4 and TRBJ2-7, with 7 bases matching TRBD1. This CDR3 region has 13 residues. V shed 7 bases and J 5 bases; nucleotides not matched to a gene: 8. The CDR3 sequence is CASNQGVSDEQYF. The CDR3 nucleotides read TGTGCCAGCAACCAGGGGGTATCGGACGAGCAGTACTTC.

The chain has TRBV5-1 and TRBJ1-1, with a possible D match to TRBD1 (5 bases). Per germline, CDR1 SGHRS and CDR2 YFSETQ. Deletions cut 3 bases from V and 8 bases from J, with 17 bases between. The length of the CDR3 is 14 residues. CDR3 sequence: CASSWGGARGEAFF. CDR3 nucleotide sequence: TGCGCCAGCAGCTGGGGAGGGGCGAGGGGAGAAGCTTTCTTT.

There are many counts of this clonotype. This chain's CDR3 is CASSPRLAGGHEQFF. In nucleotides, the CDR3 is TGTGCCAGCAGCCCCCGGTTAGCGGGAGGCCATGAGCAGTTCTTC. The chain has TRBV5-6 and TRBJ2-1; 10 nucleotides match TRBD2. CDR1 is SGHDT and CDR2 is YYEEEE in the germline V gene. There are 15 residues in the CDR3. V shed 4 bases and J 8 bases; nucleotides not matched to a gene: 9. Variable domain in full (rest from reference TRBV5-6 and TRBJ2-1): DAGVTQSPTHLIKTRGQQVTLRCSPKSGHDTVSWYQQALGQGPQFIFQYYEEEERQRGNFPDRFSGHQFPNYSSELNVNALLLGDSALYLCASSPRLAGGHEQFFGPGTRLTVL.

In its sample, this clonotype was seen many times. The V and J genes are TRBV10-3 and TRBJ2-1; TRBD1 or TRBD2 may be the D gene (5 bases each). The CDR3 totals 12 residues. From germline, CDR1 is ENHRY and CDR2 SYGVKD. V was cut by 4 bases and J by 13 bases, with 14 bases left in between. As DNA, the CDR3 is TGTGCCATCAGTGCGGGGCCGGACTCTCAGTTCTTC. It specifies CAISAGPDSQFF.

V gene TRBV9 combines with J gene TRBJ2-3, with a possible D match to TRBD1 (6 bases). CDR3 length: 14 residues. V lost 2 bases, J lost 3 bases, and 10 bases lay in between. Germline V gene lookup returns CDR1 SGDLS and CDR2 YYNGEE. The CDR3 loop reads CASSVQQGTDTQYF. The DNA for the CDR3 is TGTGCCAGCAGCGTCCAACAGGGAACAGATACGCAGTATTTT.

This clonotype has at least ten counts. The rearrangement uses TRBV7-9 and TRBJ2-2, with a possible D match to TRBD1 (6 bases). With 5 bases removed from V and 7 bases from J, the gap between germline ends came to 11 bases. This CDR3 comprises 13 residues. Germline lookup yields CDR1 SEHNR and CDR2 FQNEAQ (reference sequence). In nucleotides, the CDR3 is TGTGCCAGCAGCACAGGGAGTGGCGGGGAGCTGTTTTTT. Its protein product is CASSTGSGGELFF.

In its sample, this clonotype was seen many times. The chain carries TRBV6-2 or TRBV6-3 and TRBJ2-7, with a tentative D call TRBD1 (5 bases). The V end lost 4 bases, the J end lost 3 bases, and 25 bases lay between the germline ends. Germline loops: CDR1 MNHEY, CDR2 SVGEGT. This CDR3 contains 18 residues. The CDR3 region is CASSSYYSHGARDYEQYF. CDR3 nucleotides: TGTGCCAGCAGTTCCTACTACAGTCATGGGGCGAGAGACTACGAGCAGTACTTC.

The rearrangement uses TRBV6-6 and TRBJ2-2, with no clear D. The CDR3 totals 15 residues. Germline assignment: CDR1 MNHNY and CDR2 SVGAGI (reference sequence). V was shortened by 5 bases and J by 5 bases, with 15 bases between the two germline ends. In DNA, the CDR3 is TGTGCCAGCAGTCAACTATACTTGGGGACCGGGGAGCTGTTTTTT. Encoded protein: CASSQLYLGTGELFF.

V and J are TRBV9 and TRBJ1-5; D call uncertain. CDR3 length: 14 residues. Trimming shortened V by 0 bases and J by 4 bases, and 8 bases separated the two germline ends. Germline CDR1 SGDLS, CDR2 YYNGEE. The chain's CDR3 is CASSVDGVNQPQHF. The CDR3 DNA sequence: TGTGCCAGCAGCGTAGATGGCGTAAATCAGCCCCAGCATTTT. Combining the CDR3 with reference TRBV9 and TRBJ1-5 gives the whole variable domain DSGVTQTPKHLITATGQRVTLRCSPRSGDLSVYWYQQSLDQGLQFLIQYYNGEERAKGNILERFSAQQFPDLHSELNLSSLELGDSALYFCASSVDGVNQPQHFGDGTRLSIL.

This clonotype was observed many times. This chain joins TRBV7-6 and TRBJ1-2; 7 bases align to TRBD1. The CDR3 is 13 amino acids. CDR1 SGHVS and CDR2 FNYEAQ come from the germline V gene. V lost 5 bases and J lost 8; bases outside the gene matches: 8. The CDR3 spells CASSQGGFQGYTF. The CDR3 nucleotides read TGTGCCAGCAGCCAGGGGGGGTTTCAGGGCTACACCTTC.

This clonotype was found many times. This chain connects TRBV11-2 to TRBJ2-5; 13 bases are shared with TRBD2. Losses at the gene ends were 7 bases for V and 5 bases for J; bases not matched to a gene: 7. The CDR3 loop spans 15 amino acids. CDR1 is SGHAT and CDR2 is FQNNGV in the germline V gene. This CDR3 reads CASNLGTSGMETQYF. The DNA for the CDR3 is TGTGCCAGCAACCTAGGGACTAGCGGGATGGAGACCCAGTACTTC.

This clonotype was observed a few times. V and J are TRBV29-1 and TRBJ1-2; 11 nucleotides line up with TRBD1. Germline V lookup: CDR1 SQVTM, CDR2 ANQGSEA. V shed 4 bases, J shed 8 bases, and the junction held 6 bases outside the gene matches. CDR3 length equals 13 residues. DNA for the CDR3: TGCAGCGTTGGGGGACAGGGGGAGTTCGGCTACACCTTC. Translation: CSVGGQGEFGYTF. The full variable domain, in which reference TRBV29-1 and TRBJ1-2 provide the parts outside the CDR3, is SAVISQKPSRDICQRGTSLTIQCQVDSQVTMMFWYRQQPGQSLTLIATANQGSEATYESGFVIDKFPISRPNLTFSTLTVSNMSPEDSSIYLCSVGGQGEFGYTFGSGTRLTVV.

In regard to this clonotype: A single base separates this from a much larger clone, so it may be a read error. This sequence joins TRBV28 and TRBJ2-5, with 10 bases matching TRBD2. Germline CDR1 is MDHEN and CDR2 is SYDVKM. The CDR3 is 14 residues long. The CDR3: CASSTRASGGGRHF. The CDR3, as DNA: TGTGCCAGCAGTACCCGGGCTAGCGGGGGAGGGAGGCACTTC. Full variable domain (outside the CDR3, taken from reference TRBV28 and TRBJ2-5): DVKVTQSSRYLVKRTGEKVFLECVQDMDHENMFWYRQDPGLGLRLIYFSYDVKMKEKGDIPEGYSVSREKKERFSLILESASTNQTSMYLCASSTRASGGGRHFGPGTRLLVL.

This rearrangement joins TRBV9 to TRBJ2-5; 10 positions match TRBD1. J lost 3 bases, V lost 3 bases, and 8 bases had no gene match. This CDR3 is built from 16 residues. The germline gives CDR1 SGDLS, CDR2 YYNGEE. This CDR3 is CASSGRTGGAKETQYF. In nucleotides, the CDR3 is TGTGCCAGCAGCGGGAGGACAGGGGGAGCAAAAGAGACCCAGTACTTC.

This clonotype was observed a few times. The chain employs TRBV20-1 and TRBJ2-2; 9 nucleotides line up with TRBD2. Trimming removed 0 bases from V and 2 bases from J; junction bases left unmatched: 7. There are 17 residues in the CDR3. CDR1 is DFQATT and CDR2 is SNEGSKA in the germline V gene (reference sequence). CDR3 sequence reads: CSARDSGGRANTGELFF. The CDR3 nucleotides read TGCAGTGCTAGAGATTCCGGCGGGAGGGCCAACACCGGGGAGCTGTTTTTT.

The chain couples TRBV29-1 to TRBJ2-7; D remains unclear. The CDR3 extends over 13 amino acids. V was clipped by 5 bases and J by 6 bases, with 17 bases between them. CDR1 SQVTM and CDR2 ANQGSEA come from the germline V gene. CDR3 loop: CSVRSAPSSEQYF. The CDR3, as DNA: TGCAGCGTTCGGTCCGCTCCATCATCCGAGCAGTACTTC.

This clonotype was detected only a few times. The chain is built from TRBV9 and TRBJ1-1, with a tentative D call TRBD1 (6 bases). Trimming cost V 4 bases and J 6 bases, with 16 bases left between them. The CDR3 is made up of 14 amino acids. The V gene's germline CDR1 is SGDLS and CDR2 YYNGEE. The CDR3 DNA follows: TGTGCCAGCAGCCCCCAGGGGATGGGCCCTGAAGCTTTCTTT. Translation: CASSPQGMGPEAFF. Supplemented by reference TRBV9 and TRBJ1-1, the full variable domain reads DSGVTQTPKHLITATGQRVTLRCSPRSGDLSVYWYQQSLDQGLQFLIQYYNGEERAKGNILERFSAQQFPDLHSELNLSSLELGDSALYFCASSPQGMGPEAFFGQGTRLTVV.

This chain uses TRBV7-4 with TRBJ1-4; 7 positions agree with TRBD1. The CDR3 is 14 amino acids. Germline CDR1 and CDR2: SGHVT and SQSDAQ. Losses at the gene ends were 8 bases for V and 7 bases for J; bases not matched to a gene: 10. CDR3 in DNA: TGTGCCAGCGTTCCCGGGACAGCCGTTGAAAAACTGTTTTTT. Residues: CASVPGTAVEKLFF.